The 19 T cell receptor beta chains below were found in one sample sequenced in a study of T cell clonotyping in hematopoietic cell transplantation. As for time point: recipient sample about 28 days before transplant, after cytoreduction. This table comes from immunoSEQ multiplex PCR, and its TCRdb copy is limited to in-frame clones, with some not included. The repertoire holds about 47,000 clones, with around 80% as singletons. The specimen was peripheral blood mononuclear cells, collected before stem cell transplant. Source of these receptors: a man aged 55 to 70 with myelodysplastic syndrome. Some clones in this sample may be carry-over from other donors' samples.

The chain joins TRBV25-1 to TRBJ2-2; D ambiguous. This CDR3 comprises 14 residues. The germline CDR1 and CDR2 sequences are MGHDK and SYGVNS. Trimming took off 5 bases at V and 6 bases at J, with 13 bases between the two ends. CDR3 sequence: CASSRLLSSGELFF. The CDR3 nucleotides are TGTGCCAGCAGTCGCCTTTTAAGCTCCGGGGAGCTGTTTTTT.

The genes are TRBV6-1 and TRBJ1-2, with TRBD1 as a possible D gene (6 bases). The CDR3 runs to 15 residues. V was cut by 5 bases and J by 8 bases, with 21 bases left in between. Looked up from germline, CDR1 is MNHNS and CDR2 is SASEGT. This chain's CDR3 is CASSQPGARLRGYTF. The CDR3 bases are TGTGCCAGCAGTCAACCGGGGGCACGTTTAAGAGGCTACACCTTC.

The V gene is TRBV13, the J gene TRBJ2-5, with a weak D call TRBD1 (5 bases). CDR3 length equals 16 residues. Trimming cost V 2 bases and J 3 bases, with 16 bases left between them. Germline CDR1 and CDR2: PRHDT and FYEKMQ (reference sequence). CDR3 bases: TGTGCCAGCAGCTTATTATTCCGTGAAGGGGAAGAGACCCAGTACTTC. It yields the protein CASSLLFREGEETQYF.

J is TRBJ2-7 and V is TRBV7-2, with 7 bases matching TRBD1. The CDR3 length is 14 residues. The V and J ends lost 8 bases and 1 base, in that order; junction bases with no gene match: 8. Germline loops: CDR1 SGHTA, CDR2 FQGNSA. The CDR3 protein is CASGRGWPSYEQYF. CDR3 nucleotide sequence: TGTGCCAGCGGCAGGGGGTGGCCTTCCTACGAGCAGTACTTC.

The chain couples TRBV5-6 to TRBJ2-5; 11 positions match TRBD1. Germline trimming cut 4 bases from V and 4 bases from J; bases unmatched to any gene: 6. Germline CDR1 reads SGHDT; CDR2 reads YYEEEE. The CDR3 runs 15 residues. Here the CDR3 DNA reads TGTGCCAGCAGCGACGGGACAGGGGGAGTAGAGACCCAGTACTTC. Protein product: CASSDGTGGVETQYF.

This clone was observed once. The rearrangement joins TRBV15 to TRBJ1-1; D gene uncertain. The length of the CDR3 is 15 residues. Germline CDR1 reads LNHNV; CDR2 reads YYDKDF (reference sequence). V was pared by 5 bases and J by 1 base, with 14 bases between. CDR3 region: CATSWSLGRNTEAFF. CDR3 in DNA: TGTGCCACCAGCTGGTCCTTAGGGAGGAACACTGAAGCTTTCTTT.

This rearrangement joins TRBV29-1 to TRBJ2-7; TRBD1 aligns across 9 bases. The CDR3 spans 14 residues. The germline V gene encodes CDR1 SQVTM and CDR2 ANQGSEA. With V trimmed by 5 bases and J by 6 bases, 11 bases remained unmatched. The CDR3 spells CSVTLRDRVSEQYF. The CDR3 bases are TGCAGCGTTACCCTCCGGGACAGGGTAAGCGAGCAGTACTTC.

The rearrangement joins TRBV7-6 to TRBJ2-7; D unclear. Germline V gene data show CDR1 as SGHVS and CDR2 as FNYEAQ. This CDR3 has 12 amino acids. Deletions cut 1 base from V and 6 bases from J, with 7 bases between. The DNA of the CDR3 is TGTGCCAGCAGCTTAGGTCCCCTCGAGCAGTACTTC. Translation gives CASSLGPLEQYF.

The J gene is TRBJ1-2, the V gene TRBV6-1, with 8 bases fitting TRBD1. Germline V gene sequence: CDR1 MNHNS, CDR2 SASEGT. The V and J ends lost 6 bases and 4 bases, in that order; junction bases with no gene match: 7. The CDR3 has 14 amino acids. This chain's CDR3 is CASRSMDRVYGYTF. CDR3 bases: TGTGCCAGCAGATCCATGGACAGGGTCTATGGCTACACCTTC.

This clone was recorded once. The chain is built from TRBV27 and TRBJ1-3, with unresolved D. CDR3 length: 13 amino acids. Germline-derived CDR1 and CDR2 are MNHEY and SMNVEV (reference sequence). V lost 6 bases to trimming and J lost 0 bases, with 6 bases between them. The CDR3 loop reads CASRRLSGNTIYF. The CDR3 nucleotides are TGTGCCAGCAGACGGCTCTCTGGAAACACCATATATTTT.

The V call is TRBV5-7, the J call TRBJ1-1; D uncertain. TRBV5-7 is an ORF, with its function uncertain. With 3 bases removed from V and 0 bases from J, the gap between germline ends came to 12 bases. CDR3 length equals 15 residues. DNA of the CDR3: TGTGCCAGCAGCTGGGAGAAGCATCTGAACACTGAAGCTTTCTTT. Its protein product is CASSWEKHLNTEAFF.

The rearrangement joins TRBV28 to TRBJ2-4; no clear D gene. Trimming removed 4 bases at V and 0 bases at J, with 10 bases between. Germline lookup yields CDR1 MDHEN and CDR2 SYDVKM. There are 15 residues in the CDR3. The CDR3 loop is CASSSPALAKNIQYF. The CDR3 region has the DNA TGTGCCAGCAGTTCACCAGCGTTAGCCAAAAACATTCAGTACTTC.

This clone was seen only a few times. The chain joins TRBV4-3 to TRBJ2-7; D is unresolved. Trimming removed 0 bases from V and 3 bases from J, with 6 bases in between. Per germline, CDR1 LGHNA and CDR2 YSLEER. The CDR3 has 13 amino acids. CDR3 sequence reads: CASSQDLDYEQYF. DNA of the CDR3: TGCGCCAGCAGCCAAGACCTGGACTACGAGCAGTACTTC.

The J gene is TRBJ1-3, the V gene TRBV19, with D possibly matching TRBD1 (6 bases). Trimming stripped 3 bases from V and 1 base from J, with 10 bases between. The germline gives CDR1 LNHDA, CDR2 SQIVND (reference sequence). The CDR3 contains 15 residues. CDR3 protein: CASSMPTGSGNTIYF. The CDR3 DNA reads TGTGCCAGTAGTATGCCGACAGGATCTGGAAACACCATATATTTT. The variable domain in full, completed from reference TRBV19 and TRBJ1-3, reads DGGITQSPKYLFRKEGQNVTLSCEQNLNHDAMYWYRQDPGQGLRLIYYSQIVNDFQKGDIAEGYSVSREKKESFPLTVTSAQKNPTAFYLCASSMPTGSGNTIYFGEGSWLTVV.

J is TRBJ2-5 and V is TRBV6-1; D may match TRBD1 or TRBD2 (6 bases each). Germline V gene lookup returns CDR1 MNHNS and CDR2 SASEGT. This CDR3 is built from 14 residues. The V end lost 4 bases, the J end lost 5 bases, and 14 bases lay between the germline ends. Here the CDR3 DNA reads TGTGCCAGCAGTGTCATCGGGGGCAGGGAGACCCAGTACTTC. This translates into CASSVIGGRETQYF.

V gene TRBV20-1 combines with J gene TRBJ1-2, with D unclear. CDR1 and CDR2 (germline): DFQATT, SNEGSKA (reference sequence). CDR3 length: 11 amino acids. Trimming cost V 7 bases and J 8 bases, with 14 bases left between them. The CDR3 DNA is TGCAGTGTCCGTGCGGTGTACGGCTACACCTTC. Its translation is CSVRAVYGYTF.

CDR3 protein: CASSLQTGEQFF. Here the CDR3 DNA reads TGTGCCAGCAGCTTGCAGACGGGTGAGCAGTTCTTC. The chain is built from TRBV5-6 and TRBJ2-1; D not certain. This CDR3 contains 12 residues. V lost 1 base and J lost 9, with 8 bases in between. Germline loops: CDR1 SGHDT, CDR2 YYEEEE.

The genes are TRBV5-6 and TRBJ2-3, with D maybe TRBD2 (7 bases). CDR1 SGHDT and CDR2 YYEEEE come from the germline V gene. This CDR3 has 16 amino acids. V was clipped by 0 bases and J by 2 bases, with 13 bases between them. CDR3 sequence reads: CASSLVPGGSTDTQYF. DNA for the CDR3: TGTGCCAGCAGCTTGGTCCCGGGGGGCTCCACAGATACGCAGTATTTT.

The chain carries TRBV10-3 and TRBJ2-3, with TRBD2 identical over 7 bases. There are 15 residues in the CDR3. V lost 10 bases and J lost 5; bases outside the gene matches: 15. CDR1 ENHRY and CDR2 SYGVKD come from the germline V gene. The CDR3 spells CATGRGAGVGDTQYF. In nucleotides, the CDR3 is TGTGCCACCGGTCGTGGGGCGGGGGTGGGAGATACGCAGTATTTT.